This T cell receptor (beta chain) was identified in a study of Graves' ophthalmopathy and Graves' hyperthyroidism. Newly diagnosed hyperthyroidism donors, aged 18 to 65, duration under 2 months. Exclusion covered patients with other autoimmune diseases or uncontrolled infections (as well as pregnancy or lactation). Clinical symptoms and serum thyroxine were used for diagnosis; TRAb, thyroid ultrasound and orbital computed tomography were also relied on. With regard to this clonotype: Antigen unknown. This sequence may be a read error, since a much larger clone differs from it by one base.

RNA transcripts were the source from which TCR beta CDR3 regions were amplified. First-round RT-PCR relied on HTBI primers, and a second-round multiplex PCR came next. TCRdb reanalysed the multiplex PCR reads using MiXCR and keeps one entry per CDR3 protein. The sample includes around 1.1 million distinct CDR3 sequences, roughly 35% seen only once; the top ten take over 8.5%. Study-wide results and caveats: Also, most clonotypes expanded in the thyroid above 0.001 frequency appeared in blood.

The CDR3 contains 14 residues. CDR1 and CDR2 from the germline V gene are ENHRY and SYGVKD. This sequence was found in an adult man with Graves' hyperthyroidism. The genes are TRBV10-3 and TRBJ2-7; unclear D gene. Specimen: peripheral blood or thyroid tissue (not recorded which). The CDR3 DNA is TGTGCCAGCAGCTTATCTTCTTGGGGTGGCGAGCGGTACTTC. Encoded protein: CASSLSSWGGERYF.